This TCR beta chain was retrieved from a study of blood T cell repertoires in COVID-19. The V gene's germline CDR1 is SGHDN and CDR2 FVKESK. The V and J ends lost 4 bases and 5 bases, in that order; junction bases with no gene match: 3. This CDR3 is built from 14 residues. Here immunoSEQ multiplex PCR was the method, and the copy in TCRdb shows in-frame clones only, minus some. In the table there are 450,000 to 600,000 clones, around 87% of which are singletons. Cohort assignment relied on participant-reported clinical history. Input material: PBMCs or T cells enriched from blood (not recorded which). The TCR originated in a woman in her late teens or twenties who had recovered from COVID-19. The chain carries TRBV14 and TRBJ2-5; 11 bases match TRBD2. CDR3 nucleotides: TGTGCCAGCAGCCGCGGACTAGCGGGTGAGACCCAGTACTTC. This translates into CASSRGLAGETQYF.